This TCR beta chain was sequenced in a study of T-cell memory formation after mild COVID-19. Findings and limits, study-wide: Memory from before infection featured some responding clones, which suggests cross-reactive memory joined.

This CDR3 region has 17 residues. Per the germline V gene, CDR1 is SGHVS and CDR2 is FQNEAQ. Trimming at V came to 0 bases and at J to 0 bases, leaving 4 bases not matched to a gene. TCRdb re-analysed the 5' RACE reads in MiXCR, keeping a single row per CDR3 protein. The table shows some 350,000 distinct CDR3 sequences, with about 15% occurring only once. This clonotype was found a few times. The antigen is unknown. The material sequenced was PBMCs or a T cell subset sorted from them (not recorded which). This chain links TRBV7-8 with TRBJ2-3; 9 positions match TRBD1. This TCR was recovered from a man aged 18 to 35 who had mild COVID-19 (a few samples of this study predate the infection). Cell type and time point are not known. The CDR3, as DNA: TGTGCCAGCAGCTTAGCCCCCGGGACAGGGAGCACAGATACGCAGTATTTT. It yields the protein CASSLAPGTGSTDTQYF.